Listed here is a single TCR beta chain. The target antigen is unknown. TCRdb reprocessed the reads via MiXCR and lists one record per CDR3 protein. Here the sample spans about 920,000 distinct CDR3 sequences, approximately 31% being singletons. V was clipped by 2 bases and J by 1 base, with 17 bases between them. The germline V gene has CDR1 DFQATT and CDR2 SNEGSKA (reference sequence). The CDR3 contains 16 residues. This sample stems from a study of T cell repertoires in cytomegalovirus infection. General study results and limits: The ex vivo response was dominated by HLA-C-restricted CMV-specific TCR beta clonotypes. Identification of carriers of CMV plus the relevant HLA was achieved through cumulative public TCR beta family frequency.

The chain has TRBV20-1 and TRBJ1-1; maybe TRBD1 (6 bases). Specimen: cultured CD8+ T cells from PBMCs, collected from culture after CMV antigen stimulation. The receptor comes from a human donor in good health (CMV status not recorded). Some clones in this sample may be carry-over from other donors' samples. The CDR3 here is CSARPVPGQTNTEAFF. Written as DNA, the CDR3 is TGCAGTGCTAGACCCGTCCCGGGACAAACGAACACTGAAGCTTTCTTT.